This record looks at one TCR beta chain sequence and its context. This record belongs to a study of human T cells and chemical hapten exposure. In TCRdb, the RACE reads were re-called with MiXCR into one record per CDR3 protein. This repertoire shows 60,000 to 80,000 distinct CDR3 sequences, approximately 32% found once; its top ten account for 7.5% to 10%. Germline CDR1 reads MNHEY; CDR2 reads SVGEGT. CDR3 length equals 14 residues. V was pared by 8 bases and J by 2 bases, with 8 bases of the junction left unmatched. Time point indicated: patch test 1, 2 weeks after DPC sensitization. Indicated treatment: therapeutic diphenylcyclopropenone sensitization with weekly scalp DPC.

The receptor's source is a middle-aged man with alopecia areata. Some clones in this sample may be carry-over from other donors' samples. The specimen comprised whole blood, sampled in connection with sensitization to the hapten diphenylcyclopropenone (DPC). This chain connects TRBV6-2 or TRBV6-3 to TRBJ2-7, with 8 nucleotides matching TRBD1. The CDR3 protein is CASFDRGSTYEQYF. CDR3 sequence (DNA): TGTGCCAGCTTTGACAGGGGAAGTACCTACGAGCAGTACTTC.